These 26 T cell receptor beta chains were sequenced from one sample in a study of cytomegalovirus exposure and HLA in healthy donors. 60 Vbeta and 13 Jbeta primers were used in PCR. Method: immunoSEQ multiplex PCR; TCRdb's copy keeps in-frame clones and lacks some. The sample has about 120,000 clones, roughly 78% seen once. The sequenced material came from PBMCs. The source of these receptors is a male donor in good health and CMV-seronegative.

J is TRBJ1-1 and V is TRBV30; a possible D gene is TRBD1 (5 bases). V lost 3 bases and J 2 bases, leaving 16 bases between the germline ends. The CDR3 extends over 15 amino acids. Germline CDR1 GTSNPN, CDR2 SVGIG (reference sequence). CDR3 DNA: TGTGCCTGGAGCCGGGGGGGGGTGTTCAACACTGAAGCTTTCTTT. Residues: CAWSRGGVFNTEAFF. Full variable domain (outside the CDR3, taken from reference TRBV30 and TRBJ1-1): SQTIHQWPATLVQPVGSPLSLECTVEGTSNPNLYWYRQAAGRGLQLLFYSVGIGQISSEVPQNLSASRPQDRQFILSSKKLLLSDSGFYLCAWSRGGVFNTEAFFGQGTRLTVV.

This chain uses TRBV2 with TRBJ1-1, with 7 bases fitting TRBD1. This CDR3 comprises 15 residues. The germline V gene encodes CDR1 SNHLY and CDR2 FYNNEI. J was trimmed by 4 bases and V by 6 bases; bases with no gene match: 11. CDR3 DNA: TGTGCCAGCAGCCCGGACAGAGGGGGCGGCACTGAAGCTTTCTTT. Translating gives CASSPDRGGGTEAFF.

The CDR3 DNA sequence: TGTGCCAGCAGTTCCCAGAATGAAAAACTGTTTTTT. This sequence encodes CASSSQNEKLFF. The chain is built from TRBV6-6 and TRBJ1-4; no reliable D call. From germline, CDR1 is MNHNY and CDR2 SVGAGI (reference sequence). There are 12 residues in the CDR3. Trimming removed 4 bases from V and 5 bases from J, with 5 bases in between.

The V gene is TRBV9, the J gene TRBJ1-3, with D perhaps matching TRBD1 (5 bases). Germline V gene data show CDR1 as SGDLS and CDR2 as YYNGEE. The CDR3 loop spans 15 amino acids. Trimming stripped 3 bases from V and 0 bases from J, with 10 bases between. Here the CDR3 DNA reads TGTGCCAGCAGCGCCTGGACAACCTCTGGAAACACCATATATTTT. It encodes CASSAWTTSGNTIYF. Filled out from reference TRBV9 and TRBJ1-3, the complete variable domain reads DSGVTQTPKHLITATGQRVTLRCSPRSGDLSVYWYQQSLDQGLQFLIQYYNGEERAKGNILERFSAQQFPDLHSELNLSSLELGDSALYFCASSAWTTSGNTIYFGEGSWLTVV.

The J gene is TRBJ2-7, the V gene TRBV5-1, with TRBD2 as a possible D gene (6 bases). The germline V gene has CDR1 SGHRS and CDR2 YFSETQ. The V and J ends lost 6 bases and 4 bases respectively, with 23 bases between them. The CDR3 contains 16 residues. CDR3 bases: TGCGCCAGCACTAAATGGTGGGCCCGGGAGAGGTACGAGCAGTACTTC. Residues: CASTKWWARERYEQYF.

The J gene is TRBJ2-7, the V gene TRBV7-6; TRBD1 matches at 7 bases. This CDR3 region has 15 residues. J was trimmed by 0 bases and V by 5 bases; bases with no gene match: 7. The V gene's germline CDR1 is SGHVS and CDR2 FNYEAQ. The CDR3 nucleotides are TGTGCCAGCAGCGGTTTACAGGGGAGCTCCTACGAGCAGTACTTC. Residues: CASSGLQGSSYEQYF.

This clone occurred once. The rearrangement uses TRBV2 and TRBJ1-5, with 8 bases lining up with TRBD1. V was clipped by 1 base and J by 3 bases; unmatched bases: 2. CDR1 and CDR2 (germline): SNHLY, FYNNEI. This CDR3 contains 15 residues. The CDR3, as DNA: TGTGCCAGCAGTGAAGACAGGGGGATCAATCAGCCCCAGCATTTT. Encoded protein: CASSEDRGINQPQHF.

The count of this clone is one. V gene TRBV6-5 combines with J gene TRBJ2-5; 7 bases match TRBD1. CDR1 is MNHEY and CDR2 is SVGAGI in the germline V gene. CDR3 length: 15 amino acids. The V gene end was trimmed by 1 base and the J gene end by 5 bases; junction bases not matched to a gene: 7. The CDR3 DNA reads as TGTGCCAGCAGTTACTTAGGGGGCCTGGGGGAGACCCAGTACTTC. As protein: CASSYLGGLGETQYF.

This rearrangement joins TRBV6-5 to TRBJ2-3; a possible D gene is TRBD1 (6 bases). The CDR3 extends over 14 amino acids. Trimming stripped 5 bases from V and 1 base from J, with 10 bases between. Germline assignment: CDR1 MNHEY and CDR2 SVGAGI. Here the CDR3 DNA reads TGTGCCAGCAGTCAACGGACAGGCACAGATACGCAGTATTTT. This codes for CASSQRTGTDTQYF.

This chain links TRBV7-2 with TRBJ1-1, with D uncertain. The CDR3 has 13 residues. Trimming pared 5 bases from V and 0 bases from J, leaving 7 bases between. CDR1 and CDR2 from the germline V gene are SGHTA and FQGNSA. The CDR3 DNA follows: TGTGCCAGCAGCGCCCACATGAACACTGAAGCTTTCTTT. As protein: CASSAHMNTEAFF. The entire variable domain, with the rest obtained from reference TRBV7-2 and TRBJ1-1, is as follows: GAGVSQSPSNKVTEKGKDVELRCDPISGHTALYWYRQSLGQGLEFLIYFQGNSAPDKSGLPSDRFSAERTGGSVSTLTIQRTQQEDSAVYLCASSAHMNTEAFFGQGTRLTVV.

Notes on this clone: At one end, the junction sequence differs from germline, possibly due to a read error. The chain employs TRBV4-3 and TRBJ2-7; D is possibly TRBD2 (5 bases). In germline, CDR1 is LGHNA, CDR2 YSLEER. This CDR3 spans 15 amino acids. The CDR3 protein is CASSQGLRGTYGQYF. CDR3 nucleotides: TGCGCCAGCAGCCAAGGGTTACGGGGAACCTACGGGCAGTACTTC.

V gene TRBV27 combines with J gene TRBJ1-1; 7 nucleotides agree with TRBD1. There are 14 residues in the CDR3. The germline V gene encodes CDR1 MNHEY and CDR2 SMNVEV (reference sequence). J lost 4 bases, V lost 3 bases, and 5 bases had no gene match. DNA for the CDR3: TGTGCCAGCAGTTTCAGGGGGTTGGGCACTGAAGCTTTCTTT. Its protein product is CASSFRGLGTEAFF.

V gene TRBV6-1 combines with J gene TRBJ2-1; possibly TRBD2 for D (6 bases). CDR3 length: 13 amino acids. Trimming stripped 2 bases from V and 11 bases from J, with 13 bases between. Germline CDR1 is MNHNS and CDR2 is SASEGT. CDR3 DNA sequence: TGTGCCAGCAGTGAATGGAGGGAAGCGCAGCAGTTCTTC. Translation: CASSEWREAQQFF.

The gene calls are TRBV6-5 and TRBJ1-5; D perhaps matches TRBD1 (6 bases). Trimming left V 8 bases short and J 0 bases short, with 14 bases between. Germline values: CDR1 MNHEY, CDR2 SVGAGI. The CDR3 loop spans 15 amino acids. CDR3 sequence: CASGSTGASNQPQHF. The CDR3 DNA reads TGTGCCAGCGGCTCGACAGGAGCTAGCAATCAGCCCCAGCATTTT.

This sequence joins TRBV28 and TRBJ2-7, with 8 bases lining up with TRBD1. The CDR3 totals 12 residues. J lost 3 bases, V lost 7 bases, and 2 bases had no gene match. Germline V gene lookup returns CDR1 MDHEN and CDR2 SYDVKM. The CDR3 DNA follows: TGTGCCAGCACCGACAGGGGCTACGAGCAGTACTTC. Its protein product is CASTDRGYEQYF.

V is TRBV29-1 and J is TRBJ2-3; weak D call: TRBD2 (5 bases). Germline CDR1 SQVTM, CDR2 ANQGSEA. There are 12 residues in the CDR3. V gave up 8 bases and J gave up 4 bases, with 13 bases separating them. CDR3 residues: CSIGRAADTQYF. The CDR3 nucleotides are TGCAGCATCGGGCGGGCGGCAGATACGCAGTATTTT.

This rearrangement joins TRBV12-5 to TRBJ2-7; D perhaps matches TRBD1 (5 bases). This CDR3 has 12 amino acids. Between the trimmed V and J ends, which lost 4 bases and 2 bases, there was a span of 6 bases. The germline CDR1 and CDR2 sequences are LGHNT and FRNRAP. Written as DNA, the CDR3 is TGTGCTAGTGGTTCGACAGCCTACGAGCAGTACTTC. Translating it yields CASGSTAYEQYF.

CDR3 in DNA: TGTGCCAGCAGCTTCCTTGGGGCAGGCGATGGCTACACCTTC. The encoded protein is CASSFLGAGDGYTF. This chain joins TRBV7-2 and TRBJ1-2, with a weak D call TRBD1 (5 bases). V was trimmed by 3 bases and J by 6 bases, leaving 14 bases between them. Germline V gene sequence: CDR1 SGHTA, CDR2 FQGNSA. The CDR3 is made up of 14 amino acids.

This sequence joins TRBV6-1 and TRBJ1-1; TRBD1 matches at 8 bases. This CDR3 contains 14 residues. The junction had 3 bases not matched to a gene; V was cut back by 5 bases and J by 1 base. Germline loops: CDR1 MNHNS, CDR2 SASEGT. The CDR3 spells CASSQGAENTEAFF. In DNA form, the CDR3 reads TGTGCCAGCAGTCAGGGGGCTGAGAACACTGAAGCTTTCTTT.

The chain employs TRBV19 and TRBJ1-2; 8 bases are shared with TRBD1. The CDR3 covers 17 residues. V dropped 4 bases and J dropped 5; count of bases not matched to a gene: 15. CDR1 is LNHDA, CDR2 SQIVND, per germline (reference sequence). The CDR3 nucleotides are TGTGCCAGTAGTAGCGTTGCTTCGGACAGGGAGTTATATGGCTACACCTTC. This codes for CASSSVASDRELYGYTF.

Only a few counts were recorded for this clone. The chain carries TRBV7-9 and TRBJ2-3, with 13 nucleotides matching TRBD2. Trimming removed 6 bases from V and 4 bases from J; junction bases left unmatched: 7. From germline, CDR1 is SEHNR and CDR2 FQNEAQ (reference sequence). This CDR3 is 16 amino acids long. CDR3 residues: CASRATSGGASDTQYF. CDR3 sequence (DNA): TGTGCCAGCAGGGCTACTAGCGGGGGGGCCTCAGATACGCAGTATTTT.

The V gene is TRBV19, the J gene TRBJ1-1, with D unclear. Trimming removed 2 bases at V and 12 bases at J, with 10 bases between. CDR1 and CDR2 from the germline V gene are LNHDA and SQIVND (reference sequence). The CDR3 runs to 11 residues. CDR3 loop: CASSIRSRSFF. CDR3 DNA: TGTGCCAGTAGTATACGGAGTCGTTCTTTCTTT.

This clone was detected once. The CDR3 protein is CASSQDLYGRAYNEQFF. Here the CDR3 DNA reads TGCGCCAGCAGCCAAGATCTCTACGGGAGGGCTTACAATGAGCAGTTCTTC. The chain has TRBV4-1 and TRBJ2-1; 8 bases map to TRBD2. V dropped 0 bases and J dropped 4; count of bases not matched to a gene: 8. The germline V gene encodes CDR1 MGHRA and CDR2 YSYEKL. This CDR3 is built from 17 residues.

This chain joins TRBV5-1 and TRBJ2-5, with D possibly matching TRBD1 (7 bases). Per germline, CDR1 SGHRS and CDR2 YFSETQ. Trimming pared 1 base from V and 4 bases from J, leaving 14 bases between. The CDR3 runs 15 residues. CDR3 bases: TGCGCCAGCAGCTTGCAGGGGGGATTGAGAGAGACCCAGTACTTC. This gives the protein CASSLQGGLRETQYF. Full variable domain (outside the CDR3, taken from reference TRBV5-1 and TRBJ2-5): KAGVTQTPRYLIKTRGQQVTLSCSPISGHRSVSWYQQTPGQGLQFLFEYFSETQRNKGNFPGRFSGRQFSNSRSEMNVSTLELGDSALYLCASSLQGGLRETQYFGPGTRLLVL.

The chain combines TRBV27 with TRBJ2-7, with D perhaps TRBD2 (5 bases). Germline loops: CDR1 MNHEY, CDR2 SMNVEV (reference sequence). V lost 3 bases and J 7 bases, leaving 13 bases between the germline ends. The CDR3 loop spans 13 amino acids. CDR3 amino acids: CASSFSSLGEQYF. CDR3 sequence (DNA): TGTGCCAGCAGTTTCTCTAGCCTGGGGGAGCAGTACTTC.

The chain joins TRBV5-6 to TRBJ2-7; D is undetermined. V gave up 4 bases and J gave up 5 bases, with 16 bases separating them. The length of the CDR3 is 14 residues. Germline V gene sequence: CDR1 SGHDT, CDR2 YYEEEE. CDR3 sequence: CASSQDTSPHEQYF. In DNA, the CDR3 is TGTGCCAGCAGCCAGGATACGTCCCCCCACGAGCAGTACTTC.